The rows below give T cell receptor beta chains drawn from one sample of a study of T cell changes during pregnancy in multiple sclerosis. TCRdb's copy holds only in-frame clones and misses some; the assay was immunoSEQ multiplex PCR. Here the sample spans roughly 20,000 clones, 91% being singletons. Specimen: CD4+ T cells from peripheral blood mononuclear cells, collected in the third trimester of pregnancy. These receptors all stem from a female donor with multiple sclerosis, enrolled in a pregnancy study. Both conserved end residues are part of each CDR3. A D gene is named only where the DNA matches it firmly. A row's size may be missing; if present it is once, few, many or a size class.

abundance,j_gene,v_gene,len,d_gene,CDR3nt,CDR3aa
-,TRBJ1-1,TRBV2,15,TRBD1,TGTGCCAGCAGTTTGGACAGGGGGCAATGGGGTGAAGCTTTCTTT,CASSLDRGQWGEAFF
-,TRBJ1-6,TRBV11-1,15,TRBD1,TGTGCCAGCCAACGACTACAGGGGGAAGATTCACCCCTCCACTTT,CASQRLQGEDSPLHF
-,TRBJ2-7,TRBV28,14,-,TGTGCCAGCAGCGCGGGACAGTCCCCGGGCGAGCAGTACTTC,CASSAGQSPGEQYF
-,TRBJ2-7,TRBV5-6,14,-,TGTGCCAGCAGCTTGGTCGAGACACAATACGAGCAGTACTTC,CASSLVETQYEQYF
-,TRBJ2-5,TRBV5-1,14,TRBD1,TGCGCCAGCAGCTTACAGGGGGTCCAAGAGACCCAGTACTTC,CASSLQGVQETQYF
-,TRBJ1-1,TRBV7-3,15,-,TGTGCCAGCAGCTTAATAGGGGGTGGGGACACTGAAGCTTTCTTT,CASSLIGGGDTEAFF
-,TRBJ2-1,TRBV11-3,15,TRBD2,TGTGCCAGCAGCCCAGGGACTAGCGGGGGCAATGAGCAGTTCTTC,CASSPGTSGGNEQFF
-,TRBJ1-4,TRBV19,16,TRBD1,TGTGCCAGTAGTGTCGTACAGGGGGCAGTTGGGGAAAAACTGTTTTTT,CASSVVQGAVGEKLFF
-,TRBJ2-2,TRBV10-3,13,-,TGTGCCATCAGTTCTCAGATCACCGGGGAGCTGTTTTTT,CAISSQITGELFF
-,TRBJ1-3,TRBV10-2,14,-,TGCGCCAGCGGGGGCAGCGCCTCTGGAAACACCATATATTTT,CASGGSASGNTIYF
-,TRBJ2-4,TRBV4-1,15,TRBD2,TGCGCCAGCAGCCAAGAGGCTAGCGGGGGGGGCATTCAGTACTTC,CASSQEASGGGIQYF
-,TRBJ1-1,TRBV19,12,TRBD1,TGTGCCAGTAGTATTGGGACAGGGGATGCTTTCTTT,CASSIGTGDAFF
-,TRBJ2-2,TRBV5-1,14,-,TGCGCCAGCAGCAGTGACACCGAAACCGGGGAGCTGTTTTTT,CASSSDTETGELFF
-,TRBJ2-7,TRBV7-2,16,-,TGTGCCAGCAGCAAAGATCAGGGGTGGATATCCTACGAGCAGTACTTC,CASSKDQGWISYEQYF
-,TRBJ2-3,TRBV2,15,-,TGTGCCAGCAGTCCGGGACTCCCCCGCACAGATACGCAGTATTTT,CASSPGLPRTDTQYF
-,TRBJ2-7,TRBV4-1,14,TRBD1,TGCGCCAGCAGCCGGCAGGACAGGGTAGGCGAGCAGTACTTC,CASSRQDRVGEQYF
-,TRBJ2-7,TRBV7-3,15,-,TGTGCCAGCAGCTTAATTGCCGGGACAACCCACGAGCAGTACTTC,CASSLIAGTTHEQYF
-,TRBJ2-1,TRBV7-9,13,-,TGTGCCAGCAGCTTAGGTAGTTACAATGAGCAGTTCTTC,CASSLGSYNEQFF
-,TRBJ1-1,TRBV30,14,TRBD1,TGTGCCTGGAGTCTGCTGGGACAGGGTGCTGAAGCTTTCTTT,CAWSLLGQGAEAFF
-,TRBJ1-5,TRBV2,15,TRBD1,TGTGCCAGCAGTGAGACGACAGGGGGCCATCAGCCCCAGCATTTT,CASSETTGGHQPQHF
-,TRBJ2-5,TRBV7-7,15,-,TGTGCTAGCAGCTTAGGGGATACTAGTGCCCAGACCCAGTACTTC,CASSLGDTSAQTQYF
-,TRBJ2-5,TRBV28,17,TRBD1,TGTGCCAGCAGTTACTACAGGGGGCCCCACCAAGGAGAGACCCAGTACTTC,CASSYYRGPHQGETQYF
once,TRBJ2-1,TRBV6-5,16,TRBD2,TGTGCCAGCAGTTACGAGGGGACTAGCGGATACAATGAGCAGTTCTTC,CASSYEGTSGYNEQFF
-,TRBJ1-4,TRBV18,14,-,TGTGCCAGCTCACCAGGAGCAACTAATGAAAAACTGTTTTTT,CASSPGATNEKLFF
once,TRBJ1-1,TRBV28,13,-,TGTGCCAGCAGGAGGGACCCGAAGACTAGGGCTTTCTTT,CASRRDPKTRAFF
-,TRBJ1-2,TRBV6-5,15,-,TGTGCCAGCAGTTACACTGGGACGGAGGGGAAGGGCTACACCTTC,CASSYTGTEGKGYTF
-,TRBJ1-5,TRBV7-2,14,-,TGTGCCAGCAGCTGGAGAGGGAGCAATCAGCCCCAGCATTTT,CASSWRGSNQPQHF
once,TRBJ1-1,TRBV20-1,11,-,TGCAGGGTCAGGGGAAGGACTGAAGCTTTCTTT,CRVRGRTEAFF
-,TRBJ1-1,TRBV10-3,13,-,TGTGCCATCAGTGGCCGGGGTAACACTGAAGCTTTCTTT,CAISGRGNTEAFF
-,TRBJ1-6,TRBV4-1,16,-,TGCGCCAGCAGCCGAATTCCATCAGGGTTCGATTCACCCCTCCACTTT,CASSRIPSGFDSPLHF
-,TRBJ2-7,TRBV13,16,TRBD2,TGTGCCAGCAGCTCACCTGGACTAGCGGGGGGACACGAGCAGTACTTC,CASSSPGLAGGHEQYF
-,TRBJ1-2,TRBV7-3,13,TRBD1,TGTGCCAGCAGCCCCCGGGACAGGACCCCCACCACCTTC,CASSPRDRTPTTF
-,TRBJ2-2,TRBV29-1,13,TRBD1,TGCAGCGTTCTAGACAGGGAAGGCGGGGAGCTGTTTTTT,CSVLDREGGELFF
-,TRBJ1-2,TRBV7-2,15,-,TGTGCCAGCAGCCCAGGACAGTTACCTAACTATGGCTACACCTTC,CASSPGQLPNYGYTF
-,TRBJ2-7,TRBV19,14,TRBD1,TGTGCCAGTAGTATACTTGGACAGGACTACGAGCAGTACTTC,CASSILGQDYEQYF
-,TRBJ2-1,TRBV5-1,15,-,TGCGCCAGCAGCTTGGGGGACAACTCCTACAATGAGCAGTTCTTC,CASSLGDNSYNEQFF
-,TRBJ1-1,TRBV9,15,-,TGTGCCAGCAGCGGACGTTGGGGGGACCTACGGGGAGCTTTCTTT,CASSGRWGDLRGAFF
-,TRBJ2-1,TRBV18,16,-,TGTGCCAGCTCACCGGGGACTCCCAGGACCCACAATGAGCAGTTCTTC,CASSPGTPRTHNEQFF
-,TRBJ2-7,TRBV4-1,14,TRBD1,TGCGCCAGCAGCCCCAGGGACAGTTCCTACGAGCAGTACTTC,CASSPRDSSYEQYF
-,TRBJ2-2,TRBV7-3,15,TRBD2,TGTGCCAGCAGCCCTAGCGGGGGGGACACCGGGGAGCTGTTTTTT,CASSPSGGDTGELFF
-,TRBJ1-1,TRBV18,15,-,TGTGCCAGCTCACCATACGGCCAGGGAGGCCCTGAAGCTTTCTTT,CASSPYGQGGPEAFF
-,TRBJ1-1,TRBV2,13,-,TGTGCCAGCATAAAAGAGCAGAACACTGAAGCTTTCTTT,CASIKEQNTEAFF
-,TRBJ1-1,TRBV15,15,-,TGTGCCACCAGCAGGGGGGGGGCGATGGACACTGAAGCTTTCTTT,CATSRGGAMDTEAFF
-,TRBJ2-1,TRBV5-1,19,TRBD1,TGCGCCAGCAGCCAAAACCTAGGGGGCCGCACTATTCGGTACAATGAGCAGTTCTTC,CASSQNLGGRTIRYNEQFF
-,TRBJ2-2,TRBV18,16,TRBD1,TGTGCCAGCTCACGAGGACAGGGGGGATCCAGCGGGGAGCTGTTTTTT,CASSRGQGGSSGELFF
-,TRBJ1-3,TRBV9,13,-,TGTGCCAGCAGCCGGGACTCTGGAAACACCATATATTTT,CASSRDSGNTIYF
-,TRBJ2-7,TRBV27,14,-,TGTGCCAGCAGTTTATCGGCAGGGATTTGGGAGCAGTACTTC,CASSLSAGIWEQYF
few,TRBJ1-6,TRBV2,13,TRBD1,TGTGCCAGCAGTGGGACAGGTTATTCACCCCTCCACTTT,CASSGTGYSPLHF
-,TRBJ2-7,TRBV2,16,TRBD1,TGTGCCAGCAGTCAGGGGGCCCCAGGAGTGGGCTACGAGCAGTACTTC,CASSQGAPGVGYEQYF
-,TRBJ1-3,TRBV30,15,-,TGTGCCTGGGGAGCGGGACTGAGCTCTGGAAACACCATATATTTT,CAWGAGLSSGNTIYF
-,TRBJ2-3,TRBV9,15,TRBD1,TGTGCCAGCAGCGTTGGAATACAGGGGGCATATACGCAGTATTTT,CASSVGIQGAYTQYF
-,TRBJ1-2,TRBV7-3,15,-,TGTGCCAGCAGCCCTAGTGCGGGGGGAGGCTATGGCTACACCTTC,CASSPSAGGGYGYTF
-,TRBJ2-1,TRBV4-2,16,TRBD2,TGTGCCAGCAGCCAGGGACTAGCGGGGGCCCTCGAGGAGCAGTTCTTC,CASSQGLAGALEEQFF
-,TRBJ1-1,TRBV7-3,14,-,TGTGCCAGCAGCTTAGGGAGCGGGAACACTGAAGCTTTCTTT,CASSLGSGNTEAFF